Shown below are 17 T cell receptor beta chains from a single sample sequenced in a study of blood T cell repertoires in COVID-19. The method was immunoSEQ multiplex PCR; TCRdb's version includes in-frame clones alone and lacks a portion of them. The sample has tens of thousands of clones; around 90% are singletons. The sequenced material came from peripheral blood. The receptors come from a man aged 65 to 79 with active COVID-19.

The chain links TRBV9 to TRBJ2-1; the match to TRBD2 covers 14 bases. This CDR3 region has 17 residues. V lost 0 bases, J lost 10 bases, and 9 bases stayed unmatched. Germline CDR1 and CDR2: SGDLS and YYNGEE. CDR3 sequence reads: CASSVAGTSGSVGEQFF. The DNA of the CDR3 is TGTGCCAGCAGCGTAGCGGGGACTAGCGGGAGTGTAGGAGAGCAGTTCTTC. The variable domain in full, with the rest retrieved from reference TRBV9 and TRBJ2-1, is DSGVTQTPKHLITATGQRVTLRCSPRSGDLSVYWYQQSLDQGLQFLIQYYNGEERAKGNILERFSAQQFPDLHSELNLSSLELGDSALYFCASSVAGTSGSVGEQFFGPGTRLTVL.

The gene calls are TRBV19 and TRBJ2-5; 8 bases fit TRBD1. The CDR3 loop spans 15 amino acids. V lost 2 bases to trimming and J lost 2 bases; unmatched junction nucleotides: 4. Germline CDR1 reads LNHDA; CDR2 reads SQIVND (reference sequence). The CDR3 DNA is TGTGCCAGTAGTATAACCAGGACAGGGCAAGAGACCCAGTACTTC. It translates to CASSITRTGQETQYF.

This rearrangement joins TRBV2 to TRBJ1-1; 11 bases match TRBD1. This CDR3 is 15 amino acids long. Germline values: CDR1 SNHLY, CDR2 FYNNEI. V shed 7 bases, J shed 5 bases, and the junction held 9 bases outside the gene matches. The CDR3 is CASKWDRGLMTEAFF. For the CDR3, the DNA is TGTGCCAGCAAATGGGACAGGGGGTTAATGACTGAAGCTTTCTTT.

The genes are TRBV6-5 and TRBJ2-7, with 10 bases lining up with TRBD1. Germline trimming cut 1 base from V and 7 bases from J; bases unmatched to any gene: 10. From germline, CDR1 is MNHEY and CDR2 SVGAGI. The CDR3 is made up of 16 amino acids. This chain's CDR3 is CASSYWGTGEVSEQYF. In DNA, the CDR3 is TGTGCCAGCAGTTACTGGGGGACAGGGGAGGTATCAGAGCAGTACTTC.

The gene calls are TRBV5-1 and TRBJ2-5; 10 bases agree with TRBD2. The CDR3 has 15 amino acids. CDR1 is SGHRS, CDR2 YFSETQ, per germline. The V segment lost 1 base and the J segment 7 bases; nucleotides outside the gene matches: 7. CDR3 region: CASSLPSGSGGTQYF. CDR3 sequence (DNA): TGCGCCAGCAGCTTGCCTAGCGGGAGCGGGGGGACCCAGTACTTC.

The CDR3 region is CASRPGGEGGYTF. The CDR3 DNA reads as TGTGCCAGCCGCCCCGGAGGGGAGGGTGGCTACACCTTC. The rearrangement joins TRBV5-4 to TRBJ1-2; tentative D call: TRBD1 (5 bases). Germline V gives CDR1 SGHNT, CDR2 YYREEE (reference sequence). With 7 bases removed from V and 7 bases from J, the gap between germline ends came to 17 bases. The CDR3 length is 13 residues.

This sequence joins TRBV7-2 and TRBJ2-5; D possibly corresponds to TRBD2 (6 bases). The CDR3 spans 15 residues. In germline, CDR1 is SGHTA, CDR2 FQGNSA. V was trimmed by 1 base and J by 5 bases, leaving 14 bases between them. The CDR3 DNA follows: TGTGCCAGCAGCTTAGGGGGTCTCGGAGGGGAGACCCAGTACTTC. It translates to CASSLGGLGGETQYF.

This clone was observed a few times. The chain is built from TRBV29-1 and TRBJ1-2, with D hard to call. CDR1 and CDR2 from the germline V gene are SQVTM and ANQGSEA. Trimming took off 2 bases at V and 6 bases at J, with 4 bases between the two ends. The CDR3 is 10 residues long. The CDR3 protein is CSVEQDGYTF. DNA of the CDR3: TGCAGCGTTGAACAGGATGGCTACACCTTC.

This chain joins TRBV7-8 and TRBJ2-2, with D tentatively TRBD2 (8 bases). V lost 5 bases to trimming and J lost 6 bases, with 19 bases between them. CDR1 and CDR2 from the germline V gene are SGHVS and FQNEAQ. CDR3 length: 16 amino acids. CDR3 sequence reads: CASSPSGGGAPGELFF. The CDR3, as DNA: TGTGCCAGCAGCCCCTCGGGAGGGGGCGCGCCCGGGGAGCTGTTTTTT.

This rearrangement joins TRBV28 to TRBJ2-2, with 7 bases matching TRBD2. V shed 6 bases and J 5 bases; nucleotides not matched to a gene: 6. CDR1 and CDR2 (germline): MDHEN, SYDVKM. The CDR3 contains 14 residues. CDR3: CASRAGDRTGELFF. The DNA for the CDR3 is TGTGCCAGCAGGGCGGGAGATCGAACCGGGGAGCTGTTTTTT.

V usage is TRBV29-1 and J usage is TRBJ2-5; TRBD1 matches at 10 bases. Germline CDR1 reads SQVTM; CDR2 reads ANQGSEA. V shed 6 bases and J 5 bases; nucleotides not matched to a gene: 15. The CDR3 runs 16 residues. As DNA, the CDR3 is TGCAGCGTCCGTCTACCCCGGGACAGGGGTTGGGAGACCCAGTACTTC. It specifies CSVRLPRDRGWETQYF.

J is TRBJ2-1 and V is TRBV5-6; the match to TRBD2 covers 13 bases. The CDR3 is 18 residues long. V lost 4 bases, J lost 1 base, and 8 bases stayed unmatched. CDR1 SGHDT and CDR2 YYEEEE come from the germline V gene. CDR3 in amino acids: CASSQTSGRLRSYNEQFF. CDR3 DNA sequence: TGTGCCAGCAGCCAGACTAGCGGGAGGCTGCGATCCTACAATGAGCAGTTCTTC.

The CDR3 nucleotides are TGCGCCAGCAGTGAGTCGGGAGTCGTGAGCTCTGGAAACACCATATATTTT. Its protein is CASSESGVVSSGNTIYF. The rearrangement links TRBV10-2 to TRBJ1-3; D is undetermined. The CDR3 has 17 residues. The V end was cut by 0 bases, the J end by 0 bases, with 12 bases between. The germline V gene has CDR1 WSHSY and CDR2 SAAADI.

This clone was picked up one time. CDR3 amino acids: CASSIGTVGLFNEQFF. CDR3 coding DNA: TGTGCCAGCAGCATAGGCACAGTGGGGCTTTTCAATGAGCAGTTCTTC. The chain combines TRBV5-4 with TRBJ2-1; TRBD1 might be the D (5 bases). Between the trimmed V and J ends, which lost 4 bases and 6 bases, there was a span of 20 bases. This CDR3 contains 16 residues. Germline V lookup: CDR1 SGHNT, CDR2 YYREEE (reference sequence).

J is TRBJ2-2 and V is TRBV6-6; no clear D. Germline V CDR1 and CDR2: MNHNY, SVGAGI (reference sequence). V was clipped by 6 bases and J by 4 bases, with 9 bases between them. The CDR3 sequence is 13 residues long. Written as DNA, the CDR3 is TGTGCCAGCAGCCCGTCCCCCACCGGGGAGCTGTTTTTT. Its protein is CASSPSPTGELFF.

CDR3 region: CASSPTGLMGGYTF. Here the CDR3 DNA reads TGTGCCAGCAGCCCGACAGGATTAATGGGTGGCTACACCTTC. This sequence joins TRBV14 and TRBJ1-2, with a weak D call TRBD1 (6 bases). With 4 bases removed from V and 7 bases from J, the gap between germline ends came to 16 bases. The CDR3 consists of 14 residues. CDR1 is SGHDN, CDR2 FVKESK, per germline.

The chain is built from TRBV7-9 and TRBJ2-3, with 11 bases that match TRBD2. Trimming at V came to 4 bases and at J to 2 bases, leaving 5 bases not matched to a gene. The germline V gene encodes CDR1 SEHNR and CDR2 FQNEAQ (reference sequence). The CDR3 loop spans 16 amino acids. CDR3 sequence (DNA): TGTGCCAGCAGCTCCAGACTAGCGGGGAACACAGATACGCAGTATTTT. Translated: CASSSRLAGNTDTQYF.